Listed below are T cell receptor beta chains from one sample, sequenced in a study of PD-1 blockade in classical Hodgkin lymphoma. Here immunoSEQ multiplex PCR was the method, and the copy in TCRdb shows in-frame clones only, minus some. This sample yields about 24,000 clones, of which approximately 70% are seen a single time; approximately 30% belongs to the top ten. The sequencing here drew on peripheral blood mononuclear cells (PBMCs), taken before the fourth cycle of nivolumab. The receptors stem from a human donor with classical Hodgkin lymphoma. CDR3s include the opening cysteine and the closing phenylalanine or tryptophan. The order of the fields is CDR3 protein, V gene, clone size, J gene. The size entry is marked missing in some rows and otherwise reads once, few, many or a size class.

CARGGGAQHF | TRBV10-1 | few | TRBJ1-5
CASSQATGDTEAFF | TRBV4-2 | - | TRBJ1-1
CASSVVGESDTQYF | TRBV9 | - | TRBJ2-3
CASNQRGGQETQYF | TRBV14 | - | TRBJ2-5
CASSPEGGVANEKLFF | TRBV5-1 | - | TRBJ1-4
CASSLQGARGYTF | TRBV28 | - | TRBJ1-2
CASSEMSSYNSPLHF | TRBV6-1 | - | TRBJ1-6
CASSLGDRGQEQYF | TRBV7-9 | - | TRBJ2-7
CASTLDRNTEAFF | TRBV7-8 | - | TRBJ1-1
CASSQATGHYEQYF | TRBV4-1 | few | TRBJ2-7